The text below deals with one T cell receptor beta chain. The sample is drawn from a study of blood T cell repertoires in COVID-19. Overall study: Italy, Spain and the United States were the sources of the convalescent and acute COVID-19 samples. T cells, B-cell-depleted T cells, or PBMCs provided the cDNA or gDNA that served as material.

Original handling: Researchers report that nucleated cell counts were estimated from reference gene primer amplification. Clones were read by immunoSEQ multiplex PCR, and TCRdb kept only the in-frame ones, dropping some. D and trimming come from the DNA, and the V and J calls and clone size come from that table. This sample carries over 50,000 clones, approximately 78% of them seen once, and the ten largest clones take 15% to 19%. Germline lookup yields CDR1 MDHEN and CDR2 SYDVKM. The CDR3 length is 12 residues. Trimming removed 6 bases from V and 6 bases from J, with 8 bases in between. The chain has TRBV28 and TRBJ2-2, with unresolved D. The source of this sequence is a man older than 75 with acute or convalescent COVID-19. The sequencing sample was made of peripheral blood. The DNA for the CDR3 is TGTGCCAGCAGGGCCTCTGCCGGGGAGCTGTTTTTT. Its protein is CASRASAGELFF.